Listed below are T cell receptor beta chains from one sample, sequenced in a study of cytomegalovirus exposure and HLA in healthy donors. Clones were sequenced by immunoSEQ multiplex PCR, and TCRdb holds only the in-frame ones, with some missing. The profile shows fewer than 200,000 clones, about 75% of them singletons. Input material: PBMCs. The receptor set was obtained from a male donor in good health and CMV-seronegative. Both conserved end residues are part of each CDR3. A D gene is named only where the DNA matches it firmly. Some rows mark clone size as missing; the rest say once, few, many or name a class of expanded clone.

D: TRBD2
size: .
V: TRBV27
J: TRBJ2-7
DNA: TGTGCCAGCAGTTTATCAGCGGGGGCCTACGAGCAGTACTTC
CDR3: CASSLSAGAYEQYF

D: TRBD1
size: once
V: TRBV6-5
J: TRBJ1-5
DNA: TGTGCCAGCAGCCAAGCCAGGGGGCGGGATCAGCCCCAGCATTTT
CDR3: CASSQARGRDQPQHF

D: .
size: .
V: TRBV28
J: TRBJ2-7
DNA: TGTGCCAGCAGTTTCCCCGGACAGTGGGGCTACGAGCAGTACTTC
CDR3: CASSFPGQWGYEQYF

D: .
size: .
V: TRBV4-1
J: TRBJ2-5
DNA: TGCGCCAGCAGCCAAGTGGGCCAGTACCAAGAGACCCAGTACTTC
CDR3: CASSQVGQYQETQYF

D: .
size: once
V: TRBV5-4
J: TRBJ1-5
DNA: TGTGCCAGCAGTGCTCAGGGTTACAATCAGCCCCAGCATTTT
CDR3: CASSAQGYNQPQHF

D: TRBD2
size: .
V: TRBV9
J: TRBJ2-1
DNA: TGTGCCAGCAGCGCGGGGCTAGCGGGATACAATGAGCAGTTCTTC
CDR3: CASSAGLAGYNEQFF

D: TRBD2
size: .
V: TRBV6-1
J: TRBJ2-1
DNA: TGTGCCAGCAACAGCGGGGGTTACAATGAGCAGTTCTTC
CDR3: CASNSGGYNEQFF

D: TRBD1
size: .
V: TRBV5-5
J: TRBJ2-1
DNA: TGTGCCAGCAGCGGTTGGTACGGGTCAGGGGGCGATGAGCAGTTCTTC
CDR3: CASSGWYGSGGDEQFF

D: .
size: .
V: TRBV19
J: TRBJ2-7
DNA: TGTGCCAGTAGTGGACAGCTACCGACCTACGAGCAGTACTTC
CDR3: CASSGQLPTYEQYF

D: TRBD1
size: .
V: TRBV12-5
J: TRBJ1-1
DNA: TGTGCTAGTGGTCTCCCCGACAGGGCAGCTTTCTTT
CDR3: CASGLPDRAAFF

D: .
size: .
V: TRBV9
J: TRBJ1-2
DNA: TGTGCCAGCAGCGTAGCGGTAGGACTTAACTATGGCTACACCTTC
CDR3: CASSVAVGLNYGYTF

D: .
size: few
V: TRBV4-1
J: TRBJ1-1
DNA: TGCGCCAGCAGCCACCCCGGGTCCGGAGCTTTCTTT
CDR3: CASSHPGSGAFF

D: .
size: .
V: TRBV2
J: TRBJ2-6
DNA: TGTGCCAGCAGTGATGGCGCGGCTGGGGCCAACGTCCTGACTTTC
CDR3: CASSDGAAGANVLTF

D: .
size: .
V: TRBV5-4
J: TRBJ2-3
DNA: TGTGCCAGCAGCTTCACTCACGGCACAGATACGCAGTATTTT
CDR3: CASSFTHGTDTQYF

D: TRBD1
size: .
V: TRBV11-2
J: TRBJ1-4
DNA: TGTGCCAGCAGACCCGGGACAGGGAATGAAAAACTGTTTTTT
CDR3: CASRPGTGNEKLFF

D: .
size: .
V: TRBV7-9
J: TRBJ2-1
DNA: TGTGCCAGCAGCAAACCCTACCCATCCAATGAGCAGTTCTTC
CDR3: CASSKPYPSNEQFF

D: .
size: .
V: TRBV6-5
J: TRBJ2-7
DNA: TGTGCCAGCAGTAGGGACTGGAGCTCCTACGAGCAGTACTTC
CDR3: CASSRDWSSYEQYF

D: .
size: .
V: TRBV25-1
J: TRBJ2-2
DNA: TGTGCCAGCGGGGGGTACACCGGGGAGCTGTTTTTT
CDR3: CASGGYTGELFF

D: TRBD1
size: .
V: TRBV30
J: TRBJ2-2
DNA: TGTGCCTGGAGCGGGACAGGGCTCGGGGAGCTGTTTTTT
CDR3: CAWSGTGLGELFF

D: .
size: .
V: TRBV18
J: TRBJ1-4
DNA: TGTGCCAGCTCACCACCGGAGGGGCTGGGTGAAAAACTGTTTTTT
CDR3: CASSPPEGLGEKLFF

D: .
size: once
V: TRBV7-9
J: TRBJ2-7
DNA: TGTGCCAGCAGCTTAGCGAGCGGCGACGAGCAGTACTTC
CDR3: CASSLASGDEQYF

D: .
size: few
V: TRBV2
J: TRBJ2-1
DNA: TGTGCCAGCAGCGACGCGGGTCCACACGAGTTCTTC
CDR3: CASSDAGPHEFF

D: .
size: .
V: TRBV9
J: TRBJ2-5
DNA: TGTGCCAGCAGCTCGCTTGTCGCAGGGAATCAAGAGACCCAGTACTTC
CDR3: CASSSLVAGNQETQYF